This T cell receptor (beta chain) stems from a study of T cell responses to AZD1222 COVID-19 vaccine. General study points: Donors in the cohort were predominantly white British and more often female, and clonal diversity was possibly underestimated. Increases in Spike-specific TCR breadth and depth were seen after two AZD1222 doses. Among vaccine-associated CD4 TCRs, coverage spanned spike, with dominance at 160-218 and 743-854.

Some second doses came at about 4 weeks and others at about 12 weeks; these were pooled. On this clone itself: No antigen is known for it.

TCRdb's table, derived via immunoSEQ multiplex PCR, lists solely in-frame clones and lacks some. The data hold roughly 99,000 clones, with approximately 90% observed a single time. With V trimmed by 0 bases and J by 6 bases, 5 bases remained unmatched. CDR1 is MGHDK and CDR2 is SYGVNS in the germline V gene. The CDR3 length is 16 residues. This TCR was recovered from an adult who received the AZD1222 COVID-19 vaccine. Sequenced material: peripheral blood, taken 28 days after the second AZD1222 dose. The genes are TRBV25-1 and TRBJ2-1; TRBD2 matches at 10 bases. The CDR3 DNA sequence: TGTGCCAGCAGTGAATATCGGTCTAGCGGGGGCAATGAGCAGTTCTTC. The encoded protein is CASSEYRSSGGNEQFF.